Reported below is one T cell receptor beta chain. The data derive from a study of blood T cell repertoires in COVID-19. The CDR3 has 17 amino acids. V shed 4 bases and J 2 bases; nucleotides not matched to a gene: 10. Germline-derived CDR1 and CDR2 are SGDLS and YYNGEE. TCRdb keeps only in-frame clones here, not all; method: immunoSEQ multiplex PCR. In the table there are 100,000 to 150,000 clones, 90% to 95% of which are singletons. V gene TRBV9 combines with J gene TRBJ2-2, with TRBD2 matching 8 bases. Sequenced input: peripheral blood. This TCR was sampled from a man in his fifties with COVID-19, enrolled during active disease. The CDR3 coding sequence is TGTGCCAGCAGCCACAAGAGCGGGAGTGAAAACACCGGGGAGCTGTTTTTT. Translation gives CASSHKSGSENTGELFF.